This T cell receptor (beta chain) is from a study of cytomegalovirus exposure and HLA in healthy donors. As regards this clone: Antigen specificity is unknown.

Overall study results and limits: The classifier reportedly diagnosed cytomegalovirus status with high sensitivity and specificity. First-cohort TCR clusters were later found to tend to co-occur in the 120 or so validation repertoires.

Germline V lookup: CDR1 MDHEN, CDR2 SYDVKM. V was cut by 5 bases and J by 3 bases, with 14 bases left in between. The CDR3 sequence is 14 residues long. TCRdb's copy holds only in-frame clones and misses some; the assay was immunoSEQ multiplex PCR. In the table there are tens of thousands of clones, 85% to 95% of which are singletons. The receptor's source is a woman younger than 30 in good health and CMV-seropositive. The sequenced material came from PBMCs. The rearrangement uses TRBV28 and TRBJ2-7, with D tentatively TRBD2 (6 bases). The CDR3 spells CASSQGGVSYEQYF. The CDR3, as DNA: TGTGCCAGCAGTCAAGGAGGGGTGAGCTACGAGCAGTACTTC.